What follows are 24 T cell receptor beta chains derived from one specimen sequenced in a study of blood T cell repertoires in COVID-19. The table came from immunoSEQ multiplex PCR; TCRdb's copy has only in-frame clones and leaves some out. The sample lists tens of thousands of clones; approximately 87% were seen once. The sequencing sample was made of peripheral blood. These TCRs come from a woman between 70 and 85 years old with acute or convalescent COVID-19.

The chain couples TRBV5-6 to TRBJ1-2, with 7 bases matching TRBD1. V lost 4 bases and J lost 5; bases outside the gene matches: 5. The CDR3 runs to 13 residues. CDR1 is SGHDT and CDR2 is YYEEEE in the germline V gene. The CDR3 nucleotides are TGTGCCAGCAGCGAACAGGGGCCATATGGCTACACCTTC. Translated, it gives CASSEQGPYGYTF.

The DNA for the CDR3 is TGTGCCAGCAGTGACACATCAGCGGCAACTAATGAAAAACTGTTTTTT. Residues: CASSDTSAATNEKLFF. This chain joins TRBV6-1 and TRBJ1-4; D is unresolved. Germline V gives CDR1 MNHNS, CDR2 SASEGT. V was cut by 3 bases and J by 0 bases, with 11 bases left in between. The CDR3 spans 16 residues.

CDR3 in amino acids: CASSYTDRGAYNEQFF. The CDR3 nucleotides read TGTGCCAGCAGTTACACAGACAGGGGTGCCTACAATGAGCAGTTCTTC. The V gene is TRBV6-5, the J gene TRBJ2-1; 8 positions match TRBD1. The CDR3 runs 16 residues. Germline V gene lookup returns CDR1 MNHEY and CDR2 SVGAGI. The ends lost 2 bases at V and 2 bases at J; junction bases unmatched: 5.

CDR3 protein: CATSRDFRDRGLAEANEKLFF. The CDR3 coding sequence is TGTGCCACCAGCAGAGATTTTAGGGACAGGGGGTTAGCAGAGGCTAATGAAAAACTGTTTTTT. The V and J genes are TRBV15 and TRBJ1-4; 11 nucleotides align to TRBD1. Germline V gives CDR1 LNHNV, CDR2 YYDKDF (reference sequence). The junction had 15 bases not matched to a gene; V was cut back by 0 bases and J by 3 bases. This CDR3 comprises 21 residues.

This CDR3 reads CASSLGLEGEQYV. CDR3 bases: TGCGCCAGCAGCTTGGGACTTGAGGGCGAGCAGTACGTC. The chain employs TRBV5-1 and TRBJ2-7; the D gene is possibly TRBD2 (5 bases). The CDR3 runs to 13 residues. V dropped 0 bases and J dropped 6 bases, with 10 bases sitting between them. Germline CDR1 and CDR2: SGHRS and YFSETQ.

This chain joins TRBV2 and TRBJ1-6; D remains ambiguous. Germline V gives CDR1 SNHLY, CDR2 FYNNEI. The CDR3 has 16 residues. V was clipped by 7 bases and J by 0 bases, with 13 bases between them. The DNA of the CDR3 is TGTGCCAGCAATCCTGACCGGAGCTCCTATAATTCACCCCTCCACTTT. As protein: CASNPDRSSYNSPLHF. The full variable domain, in which reference TRBV2 and TRBJ1-6 provide the parts outside the CDR3, is EPEVTQTPSHQVTQMGQEVILRCVPISNHLYFYWYRQILGQKVEFLVSFYNNEISEKSEIFDDQFSVERPDGSNFTLKIRSTKLEDSAMYFCASNPDRSSYNSPLHFGNGTRLTVT.

V and J are TRBV20-1 and TRBJ1-3; 7 bases agree with TRBD1. The trim removed 3 bases at V and 0 bases at J, leaving 5 bases unmatched. The CDR3 has 15 residues. Germline assignment: CDR1 DFQATT and CDR2 SNEGSKA (reference sequence). The CDR3 region is CSASTGVSSGNTIYF. The CDR3 nucleotides read TGCAGTGCTAGTACAGGGGTGAGCTCTGGAAACACCATATATTTT.

The V call is TRBV5-1, the J call TRBJ1-1; a weak D match, TRBD1 (5 bases). The CDR3 runs to 16 residues. Germline loops: CDR1 SGHRS, CDR2 YFSETQ. Trimming stripped 0 bases from V and 0 bases from J, with 12 bases between. The CDR3 DNA follows: TGCGCCAGCAGCTTGGGGGGCAGCCACATGAACACTGAAGCTTTCTTT. Translated, it gives CASSLGGSHMNTEAFF.

This clone was counted at least ten times. The chain recombines TRBV5-4 with TRBJ2-2; TRBD2 agrees at 10 bases. The CDR3 has 16 amino acids. Trimming took 6 bases from V and 6 from J; bases not matched to a gene: 11. Germline V lookup: CDR1 SGHNT, CDR2 YYREEE (reference sequence). CDR3 in amino acids: CASTHPTGTSAGELFF. CDR3 DNA: TGTGCCAGCACCCATCCTACGGGGACTAGCGCCGGGGAGCTGTTTTTT. Full variable domain (outside the CDR3, taken from reference TRBV5-4 and TRBJ2-2): ETGVTQSPTHLIKTRGQQVTLRCSSQSGHNTVSWYQQALGQGPQFIFQYYREEENGRGNFPPRFSGLQFPNYSSELNVNALELDDSALYLCASTHPTGTSAGELFFGEGSRLTVL.

On this clone itself: The germline gene is not matched at one end of the junction; a read error may be the cause. This chain uses TRBV5-1 with TRBJ1-3, with 8 bases fitting TRBD1. The length of the CDR3 is 16 residues. Germline V gene sequence: CDR1 SGHRS, CDR2 YFSETQ. The CDR3 sequence is CTSSLGQGSSGNTIYF. As DNA, the CDR3 is TGCACCAGCAGCTTAGGACAGGGTAGTTCTGGAAACACCATATATTTT.

This clone was detected a few times. J is TRBJ1-1 and V is TRBV5-5; the D is unclear. CDR3 length: 11 residues. Trimming took 1 base from V and 7 from J, leaving 5 bases between them. Germline values: CDR1 SGHKS, CDR2 YYEKEE (reference sequence). The CDR3 loop is CASSLINEAFF. In DNA, the CDR3 is TGTGCCAGCAGCTTGATAAATGAAGCTTTCTTT. Based on the CDR3 plus reference TRBV5-5 and TRBJ1-1, the full variable domain is DAGVTQSPTHLIKTRGQQVTLRCSPISGHKSVSWYQQVLGQGPQFIFQYYEKEERGRGNFPDRFSARQFPNYSSELNVNALLLGDSALYLCASSLINEAFFGQGTRLTVV.

V is TRBV5-1 and J is TRBJ1-1; D perhaps matches TRBD1 (5 bases). Germline assignment: CDR1 SGHRS and CDR2 YFSETQ. This CDR3 has 13 amino acids. The V and J ends lost 0 bases and 7 bases respectively, with 10 bases between them. The CDR3 DNA reads as TGCGCCAGCAGCTTGGTTTCAGGGCGTGAAGCTTTCTTT. Residues: CASSLVSGREAFF.

The rearrangement links TRBV4-3 to TRBJ2-3; tentative D call: TRBD2 (6 bases). Germline V gene data show CDR1 as LGHNA and CDR2 as YSLEER. Between the trimmed V and J ends, which lost 4 bases and 0 bases, there was a span of 14 bases. This CDR3 has 16 residues. As DNA, the CDR3 is TGCGCCAGCAGCCGCGAGGTAGCGGTCAGCACAGATACGCAGTATTTT. It is translated as CASSREVAVSTDTQYF.

This chain uses TRBV4-3 with TRBJ2-2, with 12 nucleotides matching TRBD2. Germline V gene data show CDR1 as LGHNA and CDR2 as YSLEER. This CDR3 is 18 amino acids long. Trimming took 0 bases from V and 0 from J; bases not matched to a gene: 2. CDR3 amino acids: CASSQERLAGANTGELFF. CDR3 nucleotides: TGCGCCAGCAGCCAAGAAAGACTAGCGGGAGCGAACACCGGGGAGCTGTTTTTT.

The genes are TRBV5-1 and TRBJ1-2; perhaps TRBD1 as D (5 bases). In germline, CDR1 is SGHRS, CDR2 YFSETQ. Trimming took off 0 bases at V and 8 bases at J, with 14 bases between the two ends. The length of the CDR3 is 14 residues. CDR3 loop: CASSLDQGGFGYTF. CDR3 coding DNA: TGCGCCAGCAGCTTGGATCAGGGAGGGTTCGGCTACACCTTC. The variable domain in full, with the rest retrieved from reference TRBV5-1 and TRBJ1-2, is KAGVTQTPRYLIKTRGQQVTLSCSPISGHRSVSWYQQTPGQGLQFLFEYFSETQRNKGNFPGRFSGRQFSNSRSEMNVSTLELGDSALYLCASSLDQGGFGYTFGSGTRLTVV.

The rearrangement joins TRBV6-2 or TRBV6-3 to TRBJ2-7, with 9 bases fitting TRBD1. V dropped 4 bases and J dropped 0; count of bases not matched to a gene: 13. The germline V gene encodes CDR1 MNHEY and CDR2 SVGEGT. The CDR3 sequence is 18 residues long. Here the CDR3 DNA reads TGTGCCAGCAGTTCCCTAGGGGATGGACAGGGGAGCTCCTACGAGCAGTACGTC. Protein: CASSSLGDGQGSSYEQYV.

The V and J genes are TRBV5-4 and TRBJ2-2, with 10 bases that match TRBD1. This CDR3 region has 16 residues. V was pared by 0 bases and J by 3 bases, with 2 bases of the junction left unmatched. Germline V lookup: CDR1 SGHNT, CDR2 YYREEE (reference sequence). CDR3 bases: TGTGCCAGCAGCTTGGGTGGGACAGGGGACACCGGGGAGCTGTTTTTT. This translates into CASSLGGTGDTGELFF.

This chain connects TRBV3-1 (or the pseudogene TRBV3-2) to TRBJ2-3; perhaps TRBD1 as D (6 bases). Trimming took 0 bases from V and 5 from J, leaving 12 bases between them. Germline CDR1 reads LGHDT; CDR2 reads YNNKEL (reference sequence). This CDR3 comprises 15 residues. The CDR3: CASSQDGGRGDTQYF. The CDR3 nucleotides read TGTGCCAGCAGCCAAGATGGTGGCAGGGGAGATACGCAGTATTTT.

The chain links TRBV2 to TRBJ1-1, with 7 bases lining up with TRBD1. V lost 3 bases, J lost 0 bases, and 4 bases stayed unmatched. CDR1 is SNHLY and CDR2 is FYNNEI in the germline V gene. The CDR3 has 15 residues. The CDR3 loop reads CASSDSGQVNTEAFF. The DNA of the CDR3 is TGTGCCAGCAGTGATTCTGGACAGGTGAACACTGAAGCTTTCTTT.

This clone was recorded many times. V is TRBV7-2 and J is TRBJ1-2; D gene uncertain. The germline V gene encodes CDR1 SGHTA and CDR2 FQGNSA. The CDR3 loop spans 18 amino acids. V lost 3 bases and J lost 7, with 27 bases in between. CDR3 DNA sequence: TGTGCCAGCAGCTTCTCCCCCGGTGTGGGAGGCGGACGGAGTGGCTACACCTTC. Its translation: CASSFSPGVGGGRSGYTF. Looking up the rest from reference TRBV7-2 and TRBJ1-2 gives the full variable domain: GAGVSQSPSNKVTEKGKDVELRCDPISGHTALYWYRQSLGQGLEFLIYFQGNSAPDKSGLPSDRFSAERTGGSVSTLTIQRTQQEDSAVYLCASSFSPGVGGGRSGYTFGSGTRLTVV.

The chain recombines TRBV7-7 with TRBJ2-1; 11 positions agree with TRBD2. The CDR3 covers 15 residues. The germline CDR1 and CDR2 sequences are SSHAT and FNYEAQ (reference sequence). V shed 5 bases and J 6 bases; nucleotides not matched to a gene: 6. This CDR3 is CASSPISGGGNEQFF. The CDR3 nucleotides are TGTGCCAGCAGCCCGATTAGCGGGGGGGGCAATGAGCAGTTCTTC.

The gene calls are TRBV10-2 and TRBJ1-2; a weak D match, TRBD1 (6 bases). Germline-derived CDR1 and CDR2 are WSHSY and SAAADI. V lost 7 bases, J lost 3 bases, and 15 bases lay in between. This CDR3 contains 14 residues. CDR3 DNA: TGCGCCAGCACTGCCACAGGGTACGACTATGGCTACACCTTC. It specifies CASTATGYDYGYTF.

The sample holds one count of this clone. The rearrangement links TRBV2 to TRBJ2-3; no clear D. Trimming pared 6 bases from V and 6 bases from J, leaving 10 bases between. This CDR3 spans 12 amino acids. Per germline, CDR1 SNHLY and CDR2 FYNNEI. The DNA of the CDR3 is TGTGCCAGCAGAGATAGCTGGGATACGCAGTATTTT. It is translated as CASRDSWDTQYF.

The CDR3 sequence: CATSRGGRTGRDEQYV. In DNA form, the CDR3 reads TGTGCCACCTCTAGGGGGGGTCGGACAGGGCGGGACGAGCAGTACGTC. This chain links TRBV11-2 with TRBJ2-7; D might be TRBD1 (8 bases). The CDR3 totals 16 residues. The germline V gene has CDR1 SGHAT and CDR2 FQNNGV. V lost 10 bases and J lost 5, with 27 bases in between.